The next 16 T cell receptor beta chains were all read from a single sample in a study of Ad26.COV2.S vaccination and SARS-CoV-2 variants. As for treatment: some 19 received Ad26.COV2.S at low or high dose, single or two shots; 5 received placebo; per-sample allocation not given. The study sampled participants on day 63 after the first vaccine or placebo injection. Profiled with immunoSEQ multiplex PCR; TCRdb holds only in-frame clones, not every one. Of around 310,000 clones in the sample, 85% to 90% were seen once. Sample: peripheral blood, taken in a trial of Ad26.COV2.S vaccine versus placebo. These TCRs come from a person between 18 and 65 years old who received the Ad26.COV2.S COVID-19 vaccine or a placebo.

The chain carries TRBV11-3 and TRBJ2-4, with D uncertain. Germline-derived CDR1 and CDR2 are SGHNT and YENEEA. The CDR3 extends over 13 amino acids. V shed 2 bases and J shed 6 bases, with 8 bases lying between them. The CDR3 coding sequence is TGTGCCAGCAGCTTATCTTCCACAAACATTCAGTACTTC. Translation: CASSLSSTNIQYF.

Comment on this clone: Other nucleotide sequences from this sample produce the same CDR3. This chain connects TRBV27 to TRBJ2-5, with no clear D. The CDR3 length is 14 residues. The V end was cut by 5 bases, the J end by 2 bases, with 12 bases between. Germline-derived CDR1 and CDR2 are MNHEY and SMNVEV (reference sequence). CDR3 loop: CASSLDWDQETQYF. In DNA, the CDR3 is TGTGCCAGCAGTCTCGATTGGGATCAAGAGACCCAGTACTTC.

The V and J genes are TRBV11-2 and TRBJ2-2; 7 bases fit TRBD1. The CDR3 contains 15 residues. V was clipped by 4 bases and J by 2 bases; unmatched bases: 4. Germline CDR1 reads SGHAT; CDR2 reads FQNNGV. CDR3 nucleotides: TGTGCCAGCAGCTCTTGGGACAGAAACACCGGGGAGCTGTTTTTT. Protein product: CASSSWDRNTGELFF. Using reference TRBV11-2 and TRBJ2-2 for the parts outside the CDR3, the full variable domain is EAGVAQSPRYKIIEKRQSVAFWCNPISGHATLYWYQQILGQGPKLLIQFQNNGVVDDSQLPKDRFSAERLKGVDSTLKIQPAKLEDSAVYLCASSSWDRNTGELFFGEGSRLTVL.

The chain employs TRBV6-5 and TRBJ1-2; 10 bases are shared with TRBD1. CDR1 MNHEY and CDR2 SVGAGI come from the germline V gene. Unmatched junction bases numbered 5, after V lost 2 bases and J lost 5 bases. The CDR3 is 15 residues long. CDR3 loop: CASSYPPGQGYGYTF. CDR3 nucleotides: TGTGCCAGCAGTTACCCACCGGGACAGGGGTATGGCTACACCTTC.

The gene calls are TRBV6-5 and TRBJ2-3; possible D gene TRBD2, 5 bases. CDR3 length: 14 residues. The germline V gene has CDR1 MNHEY and CDR2 SVGAGI. Trimming removed 5 bases from V and 7 bases from J, with 16 bases in between. CDR3 coding DNA: TGTGCCAGCAGTCCATCGGTCGAGCGGTATACGCAGTATTTT. This translates into CASSPSVERYTQYF.

This clone has a single count. The chain employs TRBV19 and TRBJ1-5; 8 bases are a match to TRBD1. CDR3 length: 16 residues. Looked up from germline, CDR1 is LNHDA and CDR2 is SQIVND (reference sequence). The J segment lost 2 bases and the V segment lost 4 bases, leaving 7 bases of the junction unmatched. CDR3 coding DNA: TGTGCCAGTAGTAAAACAGGGGGGGGAGGCAATCAGCCCCAGCATTTT. Its protein product is CASSKTGGGGNQPQHF.

The chain employs TRBV6-5 and TRBJ1-2; the D is unclear. This CDR3 region has 15 residues. In germline, CDR1 is MNHEY, CDR2 SVGAGI. V was trimmed by 5 bases and J by 4 bases, leaving 17 bases between them. The DNA for the CDR3 is TGTGCCAGCAGTCCTATCGCCGGGTTTCGCTATGGCTACACCTTC. Protein product: CASSPIAGFRYGYTF.

The genes are TRBV19 and TRBJ1-1; the D is unclear. Germline values: CDR1 LNHDA, CDR2 SQIVND (reference sequence). Trimming removed 2 bases from V and 4 bases from J, with 14 bases in between. The CDR3 spans 15 residues. CDR3 sequence: CASSIFLPGSTEAFF. CDR3 in DNA: TGTGCCAGTAGTATATTCTTGCCAGGTAGCACTGAAGCTTTCTTT.

This chain joins TRBV4-3 and TRBJ1-3, with D possibly being TRBD1 (6 bases). Trimming took 3 bases from V and 1 from J, leaving 13 bases between them. Germline V CDR1 and CDR2: LGHNA, YSLEER. The CDR3 has 16 amino acids. CDR3 protein: CASSQNDRSSGNTIYF. The CDR3 bases are TGCGCCAGCAGCCAGAATGACAGGAGTTCTGGAAACACCATATATTTT.

The rearrangement joins TRBV7-2 to TRBJ2-1; weak D call: TRBD1 (6 bases). This CDR3 is 16 amino acids long. CDR1 and CDR2 (germline): SGHTA, FQGNSA. Trimming left V 1 base short and J 6 bases short, with 16 bases between. The CDR3: CASSLVRQGQRNEQFF. The CDR3, as DNA: TGTGCCAGCAGCTTAGTTCGCCAGGGGCAGCGCAATGAGCAGTTCTTC. Full variable domain (rest looked up from reference TRBV7-2 and TRBJ2-1): GAGVSQSPSNKVTEKGKDVELRCDPISGHTALYWYRQSLGQGLEFLIYFQGNSAPDKSGLPSDRFSAERTGGSVSTLTIQRTQQEDSAVYLCASSLVRQGQRNEQFFGPGTRLTVL.

The rearrangement uses TRBV4-3 and TRBJ2-3; unclear D gene. The CDR3 loop spans 21 amino acids. Germline CDR1 reads LGHNA; CDR2 reads YSLEER. Trimming took off 2 bases at V and 0 bases at J, with 27 bases between the two ends. The CDR3 DNA is TGCGCCAGCAGCCAACACTCCCCTTCATCTTGGCTAACAACTAGCACAGATACGCAGTATTTT. It is translated as CASSQHSPSSWLTTSTDTQYF.

This clone was detected only once. The chain joins TRBV3-1 (or the pseudogene TRBV3-2) to TRBJ2-3; TRBD1 aligns across 8 bases. CDR1 LGHDT and CDR2 YNNKEL come from the germline V gene (reference sequence). With 1 base clipped from V and 1 base from J, the junction kept 7 bases outside the gene matches. This CDR3 comprises 17 residues. The chain's CDR3 is CASSQGKGTGGTDTQYF. CDR3 nucleotide sequence: TGTGCCAGCAGCCAAGGAAAAGGGACAGGAGGCACAGATACGCAGTATTTT.

The rearrangement joins TRBV28 to TRBJ1-4, with no clear D. The CDR3 spans 14 residues. Germline CDR1 reads MDHEN; CDR2 reads SYDVKM. Between the trimmed V and J ends, which lost 8 bases and 0 bases, there was a span of 10 bases. CDR3 sequence reads: CASSMDATNEKLFF. The CDR3 DNA reads TGTGCCAGCTCTATGGATGCAACTAATGAAAAACTGTTTTTT.

This clone was found once. The chain joins TRBV19 to TRBJ1-4, with TRBD1 as a possible D gene (5 bases). V lost 10 bases to trimming and J lost 4 bases, with 13 bases between them. This CDR3 region has 13 residues. Germline V lookup: CDR1 LNHDA, CDR2 SQIVND (reference sequence). The CDR3 here is CATQDTLNEKLFF. The CDR3 DNA follows: TGTGCCACCCAGGACACCCTTAATGAAAAACTGTTTTTT. The full variable domain, with the rest looked up from reference TRBV19 and TRBJ1-4, is DGGITQSPKYLFRKEGQNVTLSCEQNLNHDAMYWYRQDPGQGLRLIYYSQIVNDFQKGDIAEGYSVSREKKESFPLTVTSAQKNPTAFYLCATQDTLNEKLFFGSGTQLSVL.

J is TRBJ2-3 and V is TRBV18; 7 bases are a match to TRBD1. This CDR3 has 15 amino acids. From germline, CDR1 is KGHSH and CDR2 LQKENI. V gave up 6 bases and J gave up 5 bases; unmatched junction bases: 11. As DNA, the CDR3 is TGTGCCAGCTCCCTAACTACAGGGGTCCGAGATACGCAGTATTTT. Its protein product is CASSLTTGVRDTQYF.

The V gene is TRBV24-1, the J gene TRBJ2-1; D is unclear. The CDR3 is made up of 13 amino acids. Germline CDR1 KGHDR, CDR2 SFDVKD. V lost 4 bases to trimming and J lost 9 bases, with 12 bases between them. CDR3 sequence (DNA): TGTGCCACCAGTGACTCTAGGGTAGGTGAGCAGTTCTTC. Protein: CATSDSRVGEQFF.